Listed below are T cell receptor beta chains from one sample, sequenced in a study of blood T cells in healthy people across ages. Each CDR3 protein is one row after TCRdb ran MiXCR on the 5' RACE reads. The table records approximately 580,000 distinct CDR3 sequences, around 24% of them present only once. These sequences were also reported in another study, on T cells of mothers and their children.

The sequencing sample was made of blood. All receptors derive from a boy aged 5-17 years in good health. Both conserved end residues are part of each CDR3. The D gene is left open where the match is weak. Clone size is shown for a subset of rows, as once, few, many or a class of expanded clone.

few	TRBJ2-1	TRBV28	.	15	CASSSRDSPVYEQFF	TGTGCCAGCAGTTCTCGGGACTCCCCGGTGTATGAGCAGTTCTTC
.	TRBJ2-5	TRBV7-2	.	16	CASSLDSVGGRGTQYF	TGTGCCAGCAGCTTAGATTCCGTGGGAGGAAGGGGGACCCAGTACTTC
many	TRBJ1-1	TRBV21-1	.	11	CASSKNTEAFF	TGTGCCAGCAGCAAGAACACTGAAGCTTTCTTT
.	TRBJ1-6	TRBV28	.	15	CATTPRVNYNSPLHF	TGTGCAACTACACCCAGGGTTAACTATAATTCACCCCTCCACTTT
few	TRBJ1-1	TRBV6-5	.	15	CASSYSQTGNTEAFF	TGTGCCAGCAGTTACTCGCAGACAGGGAACACTGAAGCTTTCTTT
.	TRBJ1-4	TRBV7-3	.	15	CASSEGTTMNEKLFF	TGCGCCAGCAGTGAGGGGACGACGATGAATGAAAAACTGTTTTTT
.	TRBJ1-6	TRBV3-1	TRBD1	14	CASSQGQDNSPLHF	TGTGCCAGCAGCCAGGGACAGGATAATTCACCCCTCCACTTT
.	TRBJ2-1	TRBV5-4	.	16	CASTSPEGRINNEQFF	TGTGCCAGCACTTCGCCCGAAGGACGGATAAACAATGAGCAGTTCTTC
.	TRBJ2-7	TRBV7-2	.	14	CASSLDQGTYEQYF	TGTGCCAGCAGCTTAGACCAGGGGACTTACGAGCAGTACTTC
.	TRBJ2-1	TRBV6-2/TRBV6-3	TRBD2	11	CASSQRGIKFF	TGTGCCAGCAGCCAGCGGGGGATTAAGTTCTTC
few	TRBJ2-7	TRBV20-1	TRBD1	14	CSASPGQRPYEQYF	TGCAGTGCTTCCCCGGGACAGAGACCCTACGAGCAGTACTTC
few	TRBJ2-5	TRBV7-9	.	13	CASSFAPEETQYF	TGTGCCAGCAGCTTCGCGCCGGAAGAGACCCAGTACTTC
few	TRBJ2-1	TRBV7-2	TRBD2	18	CASSLGGLAGGNYNEQFF	TGTGCCAGCAGCTTAGGAGGACTAGCGGGAGGTAACTACAATGAGCAGTTCTTC
many	TRBJ1-4	TRBV20-1	.	14	CSASEGGTNEKLFF	TGCAGTGCTAGTGAGGGGGGTACGAATGAAAAACTGTTTTTT
.	TRBJ1-4	TRBV25-1	.	14	CASSEQGGHEKLFF	TGTGCCAGCAGCGAACAGGGTGGGCATGAAAAACTGTTTTTT
.	TRBJ2-5	TRBV5-1	TRBD2	16	CASSPGLAGVTETQYF	TGCGCCAGCAGCCCCGGACTAGCGGGAGTTACAGAGACCCAGTACTTC
.	TRBJ1-1	TRBV7-9	.	14	CASSLADRNTEAFF	TGTGCCAGCAGCTTAGCGGACAGGAACACTGAAGCTTTCTTT
few	TRBJ2-7	TRBV5-6	.	12	CASSLRFGEQYF	TGTGCCAGCAGCTTGAGATTCGGGGAGCAGTACTTC
.	TRBJ2-3	TRBV29-1	.	12	CSVGGNTDTQYF	TGCAGCGTTGGCGGGAACACAGATACGCAGTATTTT
.	TRBJ1-5	TRBV12-3/TRBV12-4	TRBD1	14	CAGSASNRGSPQHF	TGTGCCGGCAGTGCCTCCAACAGGGGATCGCCCCAGCATTTT
many	TRBJ2-5	TRBV6-2/TRBV6-3	.	13	CASGAAIQETQYF	TGTGCCAGCGGGGCAGCGATACAAGAGACCCAGTACTTC
many	TRBJ2-5	TRBV7-2	TRBD2	16	CASSVLGGGTQETQYF	TGTGCCAGCAGCGTTTTGGGGGGGGGAACGCAAGAGACCCAGTACTTC